This note documents a single T cell receptor beta chain sequence. This specimen comes from a study of cytomegalovirus exposure and HLA in healthy donors. The PCR made use of 60 Vbeta and 13 Jbeta primers. Clones were read by immunoSEQ multiplex PCR, and TCRdb kept only the in-frame ones, dropping some. Of tens of thousands of clones listed, roughly two thirds were seen once; the top ten hold 5.4%. V lost 0 bases to trimming and J lost 8 bases, with 12 bases between them. This CDR3 has 14 residues. CDR1 and CDR2 from the germline V gene are SGDLS and YYNGEE. J is TRBJ2-1 and V is TRBV9; no definite D call. This TCR came from a man between 45 and 60 years old in good health and CMV-seronegative. Sequenced material: PBMCs. CDR3 in DNA: TGTGCCAGCAGCGTAGCTCTAGGTGGCGATGAGCAGTTCTTC. Its translation is CASSVALGGDEQFF. The full variable domain, with the rest looked up from reference TRBV9 and TRBJ2-1, is DSGVTQTPKHLITATGQRVTLRCSPRSGDLSVYWYQQSLDQGLQFLIQYYNGEERAKGNILERFSAQQFPDLHSELNLSSLELGDSALYFCASSVALGGDEQFFGPGTRLTVL.